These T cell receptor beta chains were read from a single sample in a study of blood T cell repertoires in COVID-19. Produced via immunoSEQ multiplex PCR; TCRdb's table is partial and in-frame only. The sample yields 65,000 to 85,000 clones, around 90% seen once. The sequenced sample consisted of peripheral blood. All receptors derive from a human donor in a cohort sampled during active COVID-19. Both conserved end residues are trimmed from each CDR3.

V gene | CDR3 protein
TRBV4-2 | ASSRPTRGGNGELF
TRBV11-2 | ASSPGTEAF
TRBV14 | ASSQGGPRSLDEQF
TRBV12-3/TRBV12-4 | ASSLTGGAF
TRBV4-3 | ASSPGTGRAYEQY
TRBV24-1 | ATSEDGTGAYGYT
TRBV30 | AWSGAGNTGELF
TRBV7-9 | ASSPWTGNKYEQY
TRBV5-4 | ASSLRQGGVYEQY
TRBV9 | ASLPTSGYNEQF
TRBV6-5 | ASRVGGATTEAF
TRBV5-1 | ASSAGTSGHNEQF
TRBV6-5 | ASSLNRSGSGGYT
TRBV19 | ASSEALSGTGSSPLH
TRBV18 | ASSLGQGTTDTQY
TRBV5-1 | ASSFSGTGELF
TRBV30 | AWSVQGATGELF
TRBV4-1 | ASSQGLAGILGYNEQF
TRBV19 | ASSISGYGYT
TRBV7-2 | ASSSTGTGPYEQY
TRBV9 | ASSPAGRAYNEQF
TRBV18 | ASSPSIPRTEAF
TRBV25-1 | ASSEGQRGYGYT
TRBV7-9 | ASSLGMGGNTEAF
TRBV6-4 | AIRGLGLAENTDTQY
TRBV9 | ASSALNTEAF